The 15 T cell receptor beta chains given below trace back to one sample, sequenced in a study of T-cell memory formation after mild COVID-19. TCRdb reprocessed the 5' RACE reads with MiXCR, giving one entry per CDR3 protein. The sample yields hundreds of thousands of distinct CDR3 sequences, approximately 27% seen once. The sample consisted of PBMCs or a T cell subset sorted from them (not recorded which). These receptors were obtained from an adult woman who had mild COVID-19 (a few samples of this study predate the infection). Cell type and time point are not known.

V gene TRBV7-8 combines with J gene TRBJ1-1, with no clear D. Trimming stripped 1 base from V and 1 base from J, with 10 bases between. Germline CDR1 SGHVS, CDR2 FQNEAQ. This CDR3 has 15 residues. The CDR3 reads CASSLVRHSNTEAFF. The CDR3 DNA sequence: TGTGCCAGCAGCTTAGTAAGACACTCGAACACTGAAGCTTTCTTT. The complete variable domain, with remaining parts taken from reference TRBV7-8 and TRBJ1-1, reads GAGVSQSPRYKVAKRGQDVALRCDPISGHVSLFWYQQALGQGPEFLTYFQNEAQLDKSGLPSDRFFAERPEGSVSTLKIQRTQQEDSAVYLCASSLVRHSNTEAFFGQGTRLTVV.

V is TRBV7-8 and J is TRBJ2-1; 8 nucleotides match TRBD2. Germline V gene lookup returns CDR1 SGHVS and CDR2 FQNEAQ. After removal of 1 base from V and 7 bases from J, the junction contained 6 bases not matched to a gene. CDR3 length equals 15 residues. The CDR3 reads CASSLVSGGVNEQFF. The DNA for the CDR3 is TGTGCCAGCAGCTTAGTATCGGGAGGGGTAAATGAGCAGTTCTTC. Full variable domain (missing parts from reference TRBV7-8 and TRBJ2-1): GAGVSQSPRYKVAKRGQDVALRCDPISGHVSLFWYQQALGQGPEFLTYFQNEAQLDKSGLPSDRFFAERPEGSVSTLKIQRTQQEDSAVYLCASSLVSGGVNEQFFGPGTRLTVL.

The chain employs TRBV7-9 and TRBJ2-1; 11 bases match TRBD2. Looked up from germline, CDR1 is SEHNR and CDR2 is FQNEAQ (reference sequence). The CDR3 loop spans 17 amino acids. Trimming took 3 bases from V and 1 from J; bases not matched to a gene: 5. In DNA form, the CDR3 reads TGTGCCAGCAGCTTTACTAGCGGGGGACCTTCCTACAATGAGCAGTTCTTC. This encodes CASSFTSGGPSYNEQFF.

The chain links TRBV6-2 or TRBV6-3 to TRBJ1-5; D not certain. Trimming cost V 8 bases and J 5 bases, with 19 bases left between them. The germline V gene has CDR1 MNHEY and CDR2 SVGEGT. CDR3 size: 15 residues. The CDR3 DNA reads as TGTGCCAGCCGTACTGACCCAAATCCCCATCAGCCCCAGCATTTT. Its translation: CASRTDPNPHQPQHF.

A note on this clonotype: Given the absence of the conserved phenylalanine or tryptophan at the CDR3 end, a read error is likely. J is TRBJ2-5 and V is TRBV7-8, with 8 bases lining up with TRBD1. The junction had 7 bases not matched to a gene; V was cut back by 3 bases and J by 4 bases. Germline loops: CDR1 SGHVS, CDR2 FQNEAQ. This CDR3 region has 15 residues. The CDR3 DNA is TGTGCCAGCAGCTTGGGGGGACAGGCAGTAGAGACCCAGTACTTA. Encoded protein: CASSLGGQAVETQYL.

The chain is built from TRBV9 and TRBJ2-3; D is ambiguous. The CDR3 runs 13 residues. The V gene's germline CDR1 is SGDLS and CDR2 YYNGEE. V was clipped by 4 bases and J by 5 bases, with 11 bases between them. This chain's CDR3 is CASSPGSLDTQYF. DNA for the CDR3: TGTGCCAGCAGCCCCGGATCGCTAGATACGCAGTATTTT.

This clonotype showed up just a few times. CDR3 sequence reads: CASSFRKGHPTGDTDTQYF. DNA for the CDR3: TGTGCCAGCAGCTTTAGGAAGGGGCACCCGACAGGGGATACAGATACGCAGTATTTT. The chain employs TRBV7-8 and TRBJ2-3; 8 bases match TRBD1. J gave up 3 bases and V 3 bases, and 17 bases lay outside the gene matches. This CDR3 region has 19 residues. CDR1 and CDR2 (germline): SGHVS, FQNEAQ.

The genes are TRBV30 and TRBJ1-1, with D possibly TRBD1 on 6 matching bases. The CDR3 has 13 residues. The germline V gene has CDR1 GTSNPN and CDR2 SVGIG (reference sequence). Trimming pared 8 bases from V and 1 base from J, leaving 14 bases between. The CDR3 DNA follows: TGTGCCCGGATTGGGGGCTCGAACACTGAAGCTTTCTTT. This translates into CARIGGSNTEAFF.

The J gene is TRBJ1-2, the V gene TRBV15; 7 positions agree with TRBD1. Germline assignment: CDR1 LNHNV and CDR2 YYDKDF (reference sequence). V shed 3 bases, J shed 2 bases, and the junction held 9 bases outside the gene matches. CDR3 length: 16 amino acids. The CDR3 loop reads CATSSRRDSPNYGYTF. DNA for the CDR3: TGTGCCACCAGCAGTCGTCGGGACAGTCCCAACTATGGCTACACCTTC.

This clonotype has a single count. The chain combines TRBV3-1 with TRBJ2-2; 9 bases fit TRBD1. Germline V CDR1 and CDR2: LGHDT, YNNKEL (reference sequence). V trimming: 4 bases; J trimming: 6 bases; junction bases outside the gene matches: 9. The CDR3 covers 16 residues. This CDR3 reads CASSRPPGQGPGELFF. The CDR3 bases are TGTGCCAGCAGCCGACCTCCGGGACAGGGACCCGGGGAGCTGTTTTTT. Full variable domain (outside the CDR3, taken from reference TRBV3-1 and TRBJ2-2): DTAVSQTPKYLVTQMGNDKSIKCEQNLGHDTMYWYKQDSKKFLKIMFSYNNKELIINETVPNRFSPKSPDKAHLNLHINSLELGDSAVYFCASSRPPGQGPGELFFGEGSRLTVL.

Here the CDR3 DNA reads TGTGCCAGCAGCCACTCAACTAGCGGCCTTTACAATGAGCAGTTCTTC. This sequence encodes CASSHSTSGLYNEQFF. The rearrangement uses TRBV4-2 and TRBJ2-1; 8 bases are shared with TRBD2. Germline values: CDR1 LGHNA, CDR2 YNFKEQ. V lost 3 bases, J lost 4 bases, and 8 bases stayed unmatched. The CDR3 covers 16 residues.

This clonotype has only one observation. The chain links TRBV25-1 to TRBJ1-2; D gene unclear. The germline CDR1 and CDR2 sequences are MGHDK and SYGVNS. CDR3 length: 13 amino acids. V gave up 4 bases and J gave up 9 bases, with 15 bases separating them. CDR3 sequence (DNA): TGTGCCAGCAGTGCCACGACCTCAGGCCGCTACACCTTC. This gives the protein CASSATTSGRYTF.

The gene calls are TRBV11-2 and TRBJ2-5; D is uncertain. V lost 3 bases, J lost 9 bases, and 11 bases lay in between. Germline V gene sequence: CDR1 SGHAT, CDR2 FQNNGV. CDR3 length: 12 residues. CDR3 DNA: TGTGCCAGCAGCTTTCAGACGGCGGCCCAGTACTTC. It specifies CASSFQTAAQYF.

The chain links TRBV20-1 to TRBJ2-1; TRBD2 aligns across 8 bases. The CDR3 spans 15 residues. Losses at the gene ends were 6 bases for V and 5 bases for J; bases not matched to a gene: 12. Looked up from germline, CDR1 is DFQATT and CDR2 is SNEGSKA (reference sequence). The CDR3 is CSAWAGGGHHNEQFF. The CDR3 coding sequence is TGCAGTGCATGGGCTGGCGGGGGGCATCACAATGAGCAGTTCTTC.

This clonotype was seen only a few times. The V call is TRBV24-1, the J call TRBJ2-2; either TRBD1 or TRBD2 may supply D (7 bases each). With 3 bases removed from V and 3 bases from J, the gap between germline ends came to 19 bases. Germline CDR1 KGHDR, CDR2 SFDVKD. CDR3 length: 18 amino acids. The CDR3 bases are TGTGCCACCAGTGATGGGCGGGGGAAAGGGGGCCACACCGGGGAGCTGTTTTTT. Translating it yields CATSDGRGKGGHTGELFF.